One sample yielded the 7 T cell receptor beta chains listed below, sequenced in a study of T cell changes during pregnancy in multiple sclerosis. TCRdb keeps only in-frame clones here, not all; method: immunoSEQ multiplex PCR. The profile shows around 50,000 clones, about 94% of them singletons. Sample: CD8+ T cells from peripheral blood mononuclear cells, taken in the first trimester of pregnancy. The origin of the receptors is a female donor with multiple sclerosis, enrolled in a pregnancy study.

The chain is built from TRBV27 and TRBJ2-3; weak D call: TRBD2 (6 bases). Germline values: CDR1 MNHEY, CDR2 SMNVEV (reference sequence). The V and J ends lost 9 bases and 4 bases respectively, with 14 bases between them. The CDR3 is 13 residues long. CDR3 region: CASMDYRADTQYF. As DNA, the CDR3 is TGTGCCAGTATGGACTATAGGGCAGATACGCAGTATTTT.

This rearrangement joins TRBV15 to TRBJ2-7; D gene ambiguous. The CDR3 spans 11 residues. The germline gives CDR1 LNHNV, CDR2 YYDKDF (reference sequence). V gave up 4 bases and J gave up 2 bases, with 3 bases separating them. CDR3 amino acids: CATSTTYEQYF. The CDR3 coding sequence is TGTGCCACCAGCACTACCTACGAGCAGTACTTC.

V is TRBV18 and J is TRBJ1-6; D is uncertain. Deletions cut 6 bases from V and 5 bases from J, with 14 bases between. Germline CDR1 and CDR2: KGHSH and LQKENI. CDR3 length: 15 residues. The CDR3 bases are TGTGCCAGCTCCCCCGAGGGTTCCCATAATTCACCCCTCCACTTT. Translation: CASSPEGSHNSPLHF.

V usage is TRBV9 and J usage is TRBJ1-5, with a possible D match to TRBD1 (5 bases). The V gene lost 4 bases and the J gene lost 6 bases, with 11 bases spanning the gap. This CDR3 has 13 amino acids. Germline assignment: CDR1 SGDLS and CDR2 YYNGEE. In DNA, the CDR3 is TGTGCCAGCAGCTTCAGCGGGGGTCAGCCCCAGCATTTT. It translates to CASSFSGGQPQHF.

This chain joins TRBV10-1 and TRBJ2-7; 8 bases are shared with TRBD2. There are 16 residues in the CDR3. Germline CDR1 is WNHNN and CDR2 is SYGVQD (reference sequence). After removal of 0 bases from V and 2 bases from J, the junction contained 6 bases not matched to a gene. CDR3 in DNA: TGCGCCAGCAGTGAGTCGACGGGAGGGCCTCCCTACGAGCAGTACTTC. It yields the protein CASSESTGGPPYEQYF.

The chain is built from TRBV2 and TRBJ2-5, with 7 bases matching TRBD2. Germline V lookup: CDR1 SNHLY, CDR2 FYNNEI. V shed 8 bases, J shed 0 bases, and the junction held 9 bases outside the gene matches. This CDR3 is 15 amino acids long. CDR3 protein: CASPSGDSYQETQYF. CDR3 nucleotide sequence: TGTGCCAGCCCAAGCGGGGACTCGTACCAAGAGACCCAGTACTTC.

This rearrangement joins TRBV5-1 to TRBJ2-1; TRBD1 matches 8 bases. CDR1 is SGHRS, CDR2 YFSETQ, per germline. The trim removed 9 bases at V and 4 bases at J, leaving 12 bases unmatched. CDR3 size: 15 residues. In DNA, the CDR3 is TGCGCCAATCGACAGGGGAGAGGTAAATACAATGAGCAGTTCTTC. Its protein is CANRQGRGKYNEQFF. The entire variable domain, with the rest obtained from reference TRBV5-1 and TRBJ2-1, is as follows: KAGVTQTPRYLIKTRGQQVTLSCSPISGHRSVSWYQQTPGQGLQFLFEYFSETQRNKGNFPGRFSGRQFSNSRSEMNVSTLELGDSALYLCANRQGRGKYNEQFFGPGTRLTVL.